A single sample gave rise to the 25 T cell receptor beta chains below, sequenced in a study of cytomegalovirus exposure and HLA in healthy donors (dated by TCRdb to the late 2010s). The method behind the library was the immunoSEQ multiplex PCR assay. A mixture of 60 forward primers for TCR Vbeta segments and 13 reverse primers for TCR Jbeta segments was used in the multiplex PCR. The clones in this table, taken by TCRdb from immuneACCESS, are in-frame only. Not every clone is retained; where verified, under half of the shortfall comes from an unresolved V gene, and the cause of the rest is unknown. Within this sample are around 140,000 clones, with 65% to 80% of them counted one time only. The top ten clones comprise roughly 3.7% of the sample. The sequenced material came from PBMCs. These receptor sequences come from a male donor in good health and CMV-seronegative.

In this sample, this clone turned up once. The rearrangement links TRBV5-1 to TRBJ1-1, with D possibly TRBD1 on 6 matching bases. Germline V gene lookup returns CDR1 SGHRS and CDR2 YFSETQ. The CDR3 has 15 residues. Trimming shortened V by 0 bases and J by 1 base, and 10 bases separated the two germline ends. CDR3 region: CASSLVAGANTEAFF. The CDR3 DNA is TGCGCCAGCAGCTTGGTGGCAGGGGCGAACACTGAAGCTTTCTTT.

J is TRBJ2-3 and V is TRBV15; the match to TRBD2 covers 13 bases. CDR3 length: 17 amino acids. Germline CDR1 and CDR2: LNHNV and YYDKDF (reference sequence). V was clipped by 0 bases and J by 7 bases; unmatched bases: 7. CDR3 in amino acids: CATSRDIRLAGGYTQYF. The CDR3 DNA reads TGTGCCACCAGCAGAGATATCAGACTAGCGGGAGGTTATACGCAGTATTTT.

J is TRBJ2-7 and V is TRBV25-1, with a weak D call TRBD1 (6 bases). CDR3 length equals 15 residues. The V and J ends lost 3 bases and 2 bases respectively, with 14 bases between them. Germline V gene data show CDR1 as MGHDK and CDR2 as SYGVNS. CDR3 sequence: CASSDRAGVTYEQYF. In DNA form, the CDR3 reads TGTGCCAGCAGTGACCGGGCAGGGGTTACCTACGAGCAGTACTTC.

The chain recombines TRBV27 with TRBJ2-3, with 10 bases lining up with TRBD1. This CDR3 comprises 13 residues. CDR1 is MNHEY, CDR2 SMNVEV, per germline (reference sequence). With V trimmed by 2 bases and J by 14 bases, 7 bases remained unmatched. Here the CDR3 DNA reads TGTGCCAGCAGTTTAGTTGGGGACAGGGGAATGTATTTT. It encodes CASSLVGDRGMYF.

The gene calls are TRBV5-6 and TRBJ2-3, with D unresolved. The CDR3 covers 12 residues. CDR1 is SGHDT and CDR2 is YYEEEE in the germline V gene. Trimming took off 1 base at V and 10 bases at J, with 10 bases between the two ends. The DNA for the CDR3 is TGTGCCAGCAGCTTGAGGTCTAGTTCGCAGTATTTT. This gives the protein CASSLRSSSQYF. The whole variable domain, filled in from reference TRBV5-6 and TRBJ2-3, reads DAGVTQSPTHLIKTRGQQVTLRCSPKSGHDTVSWYQQALGQGPQFIFQYYEEEERQRGNFPDRFSGHQFPNYSSELNVNALLLGDSALYLCASSLRSSSQYFGPGTRLTVL.

The chain has TRBV19 and TRBJ2-7; 7 positions agree with TRBD2. The CDR3 totals 18 residues. The J segment lost 4 bases and the V segment lost 5 bases, leaving 20 bases of the junction unmatched. Germline CDR1 LNHDA, CDR2 SQIVND (reference sequence). CDR3 sequence: CASSRGGSSDPQIYEQYF. The CDR3 region has the DNA TGTGCCAGTAGTCGGGGCGGGAGTAGCGATCCTCAGATTTACGAGCAGTACTTC.

The chain is built from TRBV10-1 and TRBJ1-2, with D hard to call. Germline V CDR1 and CDR2: WNHNN, SYGVQD (reference sequence). The CDR3 length is 13 residues. With 4 bases removed from V and 4 bases from J, the gap between germline ends came to 10 bases. As DNA, the CDR3 is TGCGCCAGCAGTGTCCGGGAAGGCTATGGCTACACCTTC. This translates into CASSVREGYGYTF.

CDR3 DNA: TGTGCCAGCAGCTTCCAACCGGGGACAGGGGAGGGTGGCTACACCTTC. This encodes CASSFQPGTGEGGYTF. The chain recombines TRBV7-2 with TRBJ1-2; 10 positions match TRBD1. The germline V gene has CDR1 SGHTA and CDR2 FQGNSA. There are 16 residues in the CDR3. V was clipped by 3 bases and J by 7 bases; unmatched bases: 11. Full variable domain (rest looked up from reference TRBV7-2 and TRBJ1-2): GAGVSQSPSNKVTEKGKDVELRCDPISGHTALYWYRQSLGQGLEFLIYFQGNSAPDKSGLPSDRFSAERTGGSVSTLTIQRTQQEDSAVYLCASSFQPGTGEGGYTFGSGTRLTVV.

The V and J genes are TRBV7-6 and TRBJ2-7; 9 bases map to TRBD1. Losses at the gene ends were 6 bases for V and 4 bases for J; bases not matched to a gene: 4. Germline lookup yields CDR1 SGHVS and CDR2 FNYEAQ. CDR3 length: 13 residues. The CDR3 loop reads CASRQGALYEQYF. The DNA for the CDR3 is TGTGCCAGCAGACAGGGGGCTCTTTACGAGCAGTACTTC.

The chain is built from TRBV19 and TRBJ1-3; no clear D. V was trimmed by 4 bases and J by 0 bases, leaving 10 bases between them. Germline-derived CDR1 and CDR2 are LNHDA and SQIVND (reference sequence). The CDR3 is made up of 15 amino acids. This chain's CDR3 is CASSTTLDSGNTIYF. CDR3 DNA: TGTGCCAGTAGTACGACTCTCGACTCTGGAAACACCATATATTTT.

The chain couples TRBV5-8 to TRBJ1-1; the match to TRBD1 covers 9 bases. The CDR3 covers 15 residues. CDR1 SGHTS and CDR2 YDEGEE come from the germline V gene. Trimming cost V 3 bases and J 8 bases; bases outside gene matches: 11. The CDR3 reads CASSSTGTGQREAFF. The DNA of the CDR3 is TGTGCCAGCAGCTCGACCGGGACAGGGCAGAGAGAAGCTTTCTTT.

The V gene is TRBV7-2, the J gene TRBJ1-5; 8 bases align to TRBD1. V was pared by 6 bases and J by 6 bases, with 10 bases of the junction left unmatched. The CDR3 contains 15 residues. In germline, CDR1 is SGHTA, CDR2 FQGNSA. CDR3: CASRPPGGAGQPQHF. In DNA form, the CDR3 reads TGTGCCAGCAGACCGCCAGGGGGCGCGGGTCAGCCCCAGCATTTT.

This clone has just one count. V and J are TRBV5-1 and TRBJ1-4, with D possibly TRBD1 on 6 matching bases. Trimming cost V 4 bases and J 0 bases, with 13 bases left between them. This CDR3 spans 16 amino acids. Germline assignment: CDR1 SGHRS and CDR2 YFSETQ. The CDR3 bases are TGCGCCAGCAGCGGAAGGGACAAAGCAACTAATGAAAAACTGTTTTTT. Protein product: CASSGRDKATNEKLFF.

This clone was seen a handful of times. The chain is built from TRBV19 and TRBJ2-1; 7 bases agree with TRBD1. Losses at the gene ends were 5 bases for V and 5 bases for J; bases not matched to a gene: 6. CDR3 length: 14 residues. Germline V gene sequence: CDR1 LNHDA, CDR2 SQIVND (reference sequence). The CDR3 loop is CASSRAGGNNEQFF. The CDR3 bases are TGTGCCAGTAGTCGCGCAGGGGGAAACAATGAGCAGTTCTTC. The full variable domain, rest sourced from reference TRBV19 and TRBJ2-1, is DGGITQSPKYLFRKEGQNVTLSCEQNLNHDAMYWYRQDPGQGLRLIYYSQIVNDFQKGDIAEGYSVSREKKESFPLTVTSAQKNPTAFYLCASSRAGGNNEQFFGPGTRLTVL.

The rearrangement links TRBV2 to TRBJ1-2, with D maybe TRBD1 (6 bases). CDR3 size: 13 residues. Trimming stripped 2 bases from V and 7 bases from J, with 11 bases between. Germline CDR1 and CDR2: SNHLY and FYNNEI. The CDR3 bases are TGTGCCAGCAGTGAAAGAGGGGGGGGTGGCTACACCTTC. It encodes CASSERGGGGYTF.

This CDR3 is CASSSFTSGASTDTQYF. The CDR3 DNA follows: TGTGCCAGCAGCTCCTTTACTAGCGGAGCCAGCACAGATACGCAGTATTTT. V gene TRBV11-2 combines with J gene TRBJ2-3; 8 bases are a match to TRBD2. The V segment lost 4 bases and the J segment 0 bases; nucleotides outside the gene matches: 9. The CDR3 sequence is 17 residues long. Germline CDR1 and CDR2: SGHAT and FQNNGV.

This clone was recorded a few times. The chain combines TRBV30 with TRBJ1-5; 9 nucleotides align to TRBD1. Germline V gives CDR1 GTSNPN, CDR2 SVGIG (reference sequence). This CDR3 region has 14 residues. Trimming cost V 5 bases and J 7 bases; bases outside gene matches: 9. The CDR3 bases are TGTGCCTGGGGGACAGGGCTTGAAAGACAGCCCCAGCATTTT. Translation gives CAWGTGLERQPQHF.

This clone was found a few times. The chain recombines TRBV11-1 with TRBJ1-1, with TRBD1 identical over 8 bases. Germline V gene sequence: CDR1 SGHAT, CDR2 FQDESV (reference sequence). V was pared by 5 bases and J by 0 bases, with 14 bases of the junction left unmatched. This CDR3 region has 18 residues. The CDR3 spells CASSPQGARYPMNTEAFF. CDR3 nucleotides: TGTGCCAGCAGCCCTCAGGGGGCGCGATATCCTATGAACACTGAAGCTTTCTTT. The full variable domain, with the rest looked up from reference TRBV11-1 and TRBJ1-1, is EAEVAQSPRYKITEKSQAVAFWCDPISGHATLYWYRQILGQGPELLVQFQDESVVDDSQLPKDRFSAERLKGVDSTLKIQPAELGDSAMYLCASSPQGARYPMNTEAFFGQGTRLTVV.

The rearrangement joins TRBV18 to TRBJ1-5; D call uncertain. Trimming took off 5 bases at V and 3 bases at J, with 8 bases between the two ends. The CDR3 covers 13 residues. CDR1 is KGHSH and CDR2 is LQKENI in the germline V gene. The CDR3 reads CASSNQDNQPQHF. Here the CDR3 DNA reads TGTGCCAGCTCAAACCAGGACAATCAGCCCCAGCATTTT.

The chain has TRBV19 and TRBJ2-5, with 7 bases fitting TRBD2. This CDR3 has 15 residues. V was clipped by 5 bases and J by 0 bases; unmatched bases: 6. Germline CDR1 is LNHDA and CDR2 is SQIVND (reference sequence). CDR3 bases: TGTGCCAGTAGTGCTCTAGCGGACAACCAAGAGACCCAGTACTTC. Its translation is CASSALADNQETQYF. Variable domain in full (rest from reference TRBV19 and TRBJ2-5): DGGITQSPKYLFRKEGQNVTLSCEQNLNHDAMYWYRQDPGQGLRLIYYSQIVNDFQKGDIAEGYSVSREKKESFPLTVTSAQKNPTAFYLCASSALADNQETQYFGPGTRLLVL.

This clone was seen more than once but under ten times. The CDR3 spells CASSYAQLGSTDTQYF. The CDR3 DNA follows: TGTGCCAGCAGTTACGCCCAACTCGGGAGCACAGATACGCAGTATTTT. The rearrangement joins TRBV6-5 to TRBJ2-3; D gene unclear. The CDR3 loop spans 16 amino acids. CDR1 and CDR2 (germline): MNHEY, SVGAGI. Deletions cut 2 bases from V and 0 bases from J, with 12 bases between.

The chain employs TRBV28 and TRBJ2-1; D gene unclear. The CDR3 is made up of 11 amino acids. V lost 6 bases and J lost 7, with 7 bases in between. The V gene's germline CDR1 is MDHEN and CDR2 SYDVKM. The CDR3 protein is CASRSQNEQFF. CDR3 bases: TGTGCCAGCAGATCCCAGAATGAGCAGTTCTTC.

The V call is TRBV6-6, the J call TRBJ2-7; 7 positions agree with TRBD1. Germline CDR1 and CDR2: MNHNY and SVGAGI (reference sequence). The CDR3 runs 14 residues. V shed 0 bases and J 2 bases; nucleotides not matched to a gene: 1. The CDR3: CASSYSGGPYEQYF. In DNA form, the CDR3 reads TGTGCCAGCAGTTACTCAGGGGGCCCCTACGAGCAGTACTTC.

The chain couples TRBV5-4 to TRBJ2-1, with 14 bases aligning to TRBD2. This CDR3 spans 18 amino acids. The germline gives CDR1 SGHNT, CDR2 YYREEE (reference sequence). J lost 5 bases, V lost 0 bases, and 7 bases had no gene match. The CDR3 region has the DNA TGTGCCAGCAGCTTGGTCGGGACTAGCGGGGGATGGAACAATGAGCAGTTCTTC. Residues: CASSLVGTSGGWNNEQFF.

V and J are TRBV27 and TRBJ1-5, with D tentatively TRBD1 (5 bases). CDR1 is MNHEY and CDR2 is SMNVEV in the germline V gene (reference sequence). Trimming removed 3 bases at V and 0 bases at J, with 9 bases between. This CDR3 has 15 amino acids. CDR3 DNA sequence: TGTGCCAGCAGTTTGACAGCTTATAGCAATCAGCCCCAGCATTTT. This translates into CASSLTAYSNQPQHF.